This T cell receptor (beta chain) was found in a study of post-analysis software for immune sequencing data. Across the whole study: The study covered relapsing-remitting, secondary progressive and progressive-relapsing courses of multiple sclerosis.

The CDR3 is made up of 13 amino acids. Per the germline V gene, CDR1 is SNHLY and CDR2 is FYNNEI. Trimming removed 6 bases from V and 6 bases from J; junction bases left unmatched: 1. TCR beta cDNA libraries included unique molecular identifiers. T cells numbering 1 to 10 million yielded cDNA molecules that totaled approximately 500,000. One entry per CDR3 protein results from TCRdb running MiXCR on the PCR reads. The sample lists hundreds of thousands of distinct CDR3 sequences, about 50% occurring once. Findings and limits, study-wide: When the samples were clustered directly with F measure, those that had been prepared in the same batch showed strong co-clustering. Those with multiple sclerosis, the patient group, showed significantly lower normalized Chao1 diversity than controls. Five or six TRBV segments, TRBV5-6, TRBV5-1 and TRBV20-1 among them, were found more frequent in patients than controls.

With regard to this clonotype: The antigen is unknown.

This sequence was found in a girl aged 10 to 17 with multiple sclerosis. What was sequenced was blood. The rearrangement links TRBV2 to TRBJ2-2; 10 bases map to TRBD2. The CDR3 region has the DNA TGTGCCAGCAGAGCGGGGGGGCCCGGGGAGCTGTTTTTT. Protein sequence: CASRAGGPGELFF.